The rows below give T cell receptor beta chains drawn from one sample of a study of T cells in Graves' hyperthyroidism and ophthalmopathy. TCRdb used MiXCR to reprocess the multiplex PCR reads, holding one entry per CDR3 protein. The sample has about 350,000 distinct CDR3 sequences; about a sixth are singletons. Sequencing was done on a sample of blood. Every receptor here comes from a woman aged 40 to 50 with Graves' ophthalmopathy. CDR3s include the opening cysteine and the closing phenylalanine or tryptophan. Each record gives: clone size, V gene, J gene, D gene, CDR3 length, CDR3 DNA, CDR3 protein. D genes are given only for firm matches. A row's size may be missing; if present it is once, few, many or a size class.

>few|TRBV4-1|TRBJ2-5|TRBD2|20
TGCGCCAGCAGCCAAGATCCGACTAGCGGGAGGGCCCTCCGCCAAGAGGCCCAGTACTTC
CASSQDPTSGRALRQEAQYF
>many|TRBV6-1|TRBJ1-2|.|14
TGTGCCAGCAGCTCAGGGGTAGGGTACTATGGCTACACCTTC
CASSSGVGYYGYTF
>few|TRBV11-2|TRBJ2-3|TRBD1|16
TGTGCCAGCAGCCCCCAGACAGGGAGTGGAACAGATACGCAGTATTTT
CASSPQTGSGTDTQYF
>many|TRBV15|TRBJ1-6|TRBD1|14
TGTGCCACCAGCACCCGACAGGGAAATTCACCCCTCCACTTT
CATSTRQGNSPLHF
>many|TRBV6-1|TRBJ2-7|TRBD1|19
TGTGCCAGCAGTGAAGACCCGGGACAGGGGATAAACCCATTCTACGAGCAGTACTTC
CASSEDPGQGINPFYEQYF
>many|TRBV12-5|TRBJ2-7|.|12
TGTGCTAGTGGTTTGACAGGGTACGAGCAGTACTTC
CASGLTGYEQYF
>many|TRBV28|TRBJ2-6|.|15
TGTGCCAGCAGTTTTGCAGGCTCTGGGGCCAACGTCCTGACTTTC
CASSFAGSGANVLTF
>many|TRBV27|TRBJ2-7|.|13
TGTGCCAGCAGTGGGACGGGAGCCTACGAGCAGTACTTC
CASSGTGAYEQYF
>many|TRBV4-1|TRBJ2-4|.|13
TGCGCCAGCAGCCAAGCTCAAGAAAACATTCAGTACTTC
CASSQAQENIQYF
>many|TRBV27|TRBJ1-1|TRBD1|17
TGTGCCAGCAGTTACAGTAGGGGGCGCGGGGGGAACACTGAAGCTTTCTTT
CASSYSRGRGGNTEAFF
>many|TRBV12-3/TRBV12-4|TRBJ1-1|.|14
TGTGCCAGCAGTTTAGGGGGCAGGGTCCCTGAAGCTTTCTTT
CASSLGGRVPEAFF
>.|TRBV12-5|TRBJ2-7|TRBD2|13
TGTGCTAGTGGCCCGGGGGGATCCTACGAGCAGTACTTC
CASGPGGSYEQYF
>many|TRBV15|TRBJ2-7|TRBD1|16
TGTGCCACCAGCAACCTCGGACAGGGGAGCTCCTACGAGCAGTACTTC
CATSNLGQGSSYEQYF
>many|TRBV29-1|TRBJ1-1|TRBD1|13
TGCAGCGTTGCTGAGGGACAGTTCACTGAAGCTTTCTTT
CSVAEGQFTEAFF
>many|TRBV28|TRBJ2-6|.|13
TGTGCCAGCAAGTTAGGTGGGGCCAACGTCCTGACTTTC
CASKLGGANVLTF